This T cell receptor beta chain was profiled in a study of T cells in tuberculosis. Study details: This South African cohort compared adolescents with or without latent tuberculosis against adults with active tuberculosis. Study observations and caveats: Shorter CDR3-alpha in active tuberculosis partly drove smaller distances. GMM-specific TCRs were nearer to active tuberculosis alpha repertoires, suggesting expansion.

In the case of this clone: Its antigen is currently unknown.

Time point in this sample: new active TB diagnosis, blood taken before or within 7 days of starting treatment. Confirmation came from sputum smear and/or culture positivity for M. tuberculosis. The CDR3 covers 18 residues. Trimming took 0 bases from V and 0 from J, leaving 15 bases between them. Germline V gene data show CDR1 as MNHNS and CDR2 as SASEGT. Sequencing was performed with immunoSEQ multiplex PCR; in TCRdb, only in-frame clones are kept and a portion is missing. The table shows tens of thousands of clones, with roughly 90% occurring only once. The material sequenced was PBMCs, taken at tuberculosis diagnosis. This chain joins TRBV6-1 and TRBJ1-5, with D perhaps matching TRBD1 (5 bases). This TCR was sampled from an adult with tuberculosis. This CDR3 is CASSEARQPFYSNQPQHF. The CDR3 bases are TGTGCCAGCAGTGAAGCTCGACAGCCTTTTTATAGCAATCAGCCCCAGCATTTT.